The 32 T cell receptor beta chains reported below all come from one sample, sequenced in a study of T cell repertoires in cytomegalovirus infection. TCRdb re-derived calls from the reads in MiXCR, one entry per CDR3 protein. The repertoire holds 200,000 to 300,000 distinct CDR3 sequences, with about 13% as singletons. Input material: PBMCs. The receptors were sampled from a human donor in good health (CMV status not recorded). Some clones in this sample may be carry-over from other donors' samples.

This clonotype appeared a few times. The DNA of the CDR3 is TGTGCCAGCAGTTACCAGGGGGCCCAGCATTTT. It yields the protein CASSYQGAQHF. The genes are TRBV6-6 and TRBJ1-5; 7 bases fit TRBD1. V lost 2 bases, J lost 11 bases, and 0 bases stayed unmatched. The CDR3 consists of 11 residues. Germline CDR1 and CDR2: MNHNY and SVGAGI (reference sequence).

This clonotype was counted many times. This chain links TRBV11-2 with TRBJ1-5; D call uncertain. V was cut by 6 bases and J by 4 bases, with 10 bases left in between. Germline V gives CDR1 SGHAT, CDR2 FQNNGV. The CDR3 is made up of 13 amino acids. The CDR3 DNA is TGTGCCAGCAGAAGGGAGGCTAATCAGCCCCAGCATTTT. Encoded protein: CASRREANQPQHF.

In its sample, this clonotype was seen a few times. The chain uses TRBV27 and TRBJ2-7, with TRBD2 as a possible D gene (6 bases). Germline assignment: CDR1 MNHEY and CDR2 SMNVEV (reference sequence). The V and J ends lost 6 bases and 2 bases respectively, with 14 bases between them. The CDR3 covers 14 residues. The chain's CDR3 is CASRPRDGTYEQYF. CDR3 DNA sequence: TGTGCCAGCAGACCGCGGGACGGGACCTACGAGCAGTACTTC.

This clonotype was observed a handful of times. The CDR3 region has the DNA TGTGCCAGCAGTGAGTCAGGGGGAACCGGGGAGCTGTTTTTT. Encoded protein: CASSESGGTGELFF. The genes are TRBV2 and TRBJ2-2; 7 bases are a match to TRBD1. The CDR3 has 14 residues. Unmatched junction bases numbered 3, after V lost 3 bases and J lost 5 bases. Per the germline V gene, CDR1 is SNHLY and CDR2 is FYNNEI.

This clonotype was observed many times. J is TRBJ2-5 and V is TRBV11-2; 7 nucleotides agree with TRBD1. Germline V CDR1 and CDR2: SGHAT, FQNNGV. The V and J ends lost 5 bases and 4 bases, in that order; junction bases with no gene match: 4. The CDR3 contains 13 residues. The CDR3 DNA is TGTGCCAGCAGCCAGACAGGGCTAGAGACCCAGTACTTC. Translating it yields CASSQTGLETQYF.

This clonotype was observed a handful of times. The rearrangement links TRBV20-1 to TRBJ2-3; D gene unclear. V dropped 2 bases and J dropped 2 bases, with 14 bases sitting between them. Germline CDR1 and CDR2: DFQATT and SNEGSKA (reference sequence). This CDR3 region has 15 residues. In DNA form, the CDR3 reads TGCAGTGCTAGATCAGCTCTGGCCCCCACAGATACGCAGTATTTT. This codes for CSARSALAPTDTQYF.

In its sample, this clonotype was seen a few times. CDR3 in DNA: TGTGCCAGCAGCCATTACGCGCTAGCAGTTCAAGAGACCCAGTACTTC. Translated, it gives CASSHYALAVQETQYF. The chain has TRBV14 and TRBJ2-5, with D tentatively TRBD2 (5 bases). CDR3 length: 16 amino acids. Germline V gene data show CDR1 as SGHDN and CDR2 as FVKESK. V was cut by 3 bases and J by 2 bases, with 16 bases left in between.

The CDR3, as DNA: TGTGCCAGCAGCCTCGGACAGATCCCTTATCAGCCCCAGCATTTT. Its protein product is CASSLGQIPYQPQHF. The chain links TRBV7-3 to TRBJ1-5; maybe TRBD1 (6 bases). The germline gives CDR1 SGHTA, CDR2 FQGTGA. Trimming cost V 5 bases and J 5 bases, with 16 bases left between them. This CDR3 contains 15 residues.

This clonotype has only a few counts. The CDR3 coding sequence is TGTGCCATTCACAGGGAGGTCACCGGGGAGCTGTTTTTT. The encoded protein is CAIHREVTGELFF. The chain recombines TRBV10-3 with TRBJ2-2; D is perhaps TRBD1 or TRBD2 (6 bases each). The CDR3 is made up of 13 amino acids. Germline CDR1 reads ENHRY; CDR2 reads SYGVKD. V was trimmed by 9 bases and J by 4 bases, leaving 12 bases between them.

The sample holds a few counts of this clonotype. This rearrangement joins TRBV5-6 to TRBJ2-5; a weak D match, TRBD1 (5 bases). The CDR3 is made up of 13 amino acids. V was pared by 5 bases and J by 3 bases, with 11 bases between. Germline V gene data show CDR1 as SGHDT and CDR2 as YYEEEE. CDR3: CASRRDSEETQYF. DNA of the CDR3: TGTGCCAGCAGACGAGACAGTGAAGAGACCCAGTACTTC.

This clonotype was detected only a few times. This chain uses TRBV19 with TRBJ2-2, with 7 bases fitting TRBD1. CDR1 is LNHDA, CDR2 SQIVND, per germline (reference sequence). This CDR3 contains 14 residues. V was pared by 6 bases and J by 0 bases, with 1 base of the junction left unmatched. CDR3 sequence reads: CASRTGSNTGELFF. As DNA, the CDR3 is TGTGCCAGTAGGACAGGGTCGAACACCGGGGAGCTGTTTTTT. The full variable domain, with the rest looked up from reference TRBV19 and TRBJ2-2, is DGGITQSPKYLFRKEGQNVTLSCEQNLNHDAMYWYRQDPGQGLRLIYYSQIVNDFQKGDIAEGYSVSREKKESFPLTVTSAQKNPTAFYLCASRTGSNTGELFFGEGSRLTVL.

The chain combines TRBV7-3 with TRBJ2-1; no reliable D call. V lost 5 bases and J 10 bases, leaving 12 bases between the germline ends. This CDR3 spans 12 amino acids. CDR1 is SGHTA, CDR2 FQGTGA, per germline. DNA of the CDR3: TGTGCCAGCAGCCCCGGTGGTCGAGAGCAGTTCTTC. It encodes CASSPGGREQFF.

This clonotype was recorded at least ten times. This chain links TRBV7-9 with TRBJ2-1; a possible D gene is TRBD2 (5 bases). CDR1 and CDR2 (germline): SEHNR, FQNEAQ (reference sequence). The V end was cut by 3 bases, the J end by 6 bases, with 9 bases between. CDR3 length: 13 residues. CDR3 region: CASSFRAGNEQFF. The CDR3 region has the DNA TGTGCCAGCAGCTTTCGTGCGGGCAATGAGCAGTTCTTC.

The rearrangement joins TRBV20-1 to TRBJ1-2, with D uncertain. With 0 bases removed from V and 5 bases from J, the gap between germline ends came to 4 bases. Germline CDR1 is DFQATT and CDR2 is SNEGSKA (reference sequence). The CDR3 runs to 11 residues. CDR3 sequence (DNA): TGCAGTGCTAGAGAGGGATATGGCTACACCTTC. It yields the protein CSAREGYGYTF.

This clonotype has at least ten counts. J is TRBJ1-5 and V is TRBV7-3; TRBD1 might be the D (6 bases). The CDR3 totals 15 residues. The germline V and J ends were trimmed by 4 bases and 3 bases, with 13 bases remaining between them. From germline, CDR1 is SGHTA and CDR2 FQGTGA. The CDR3 protein is CASSSDRSLNQPQHF. The CDR3 DNA reads TGTGCCAGCAGCTCAGACAGGAGCCTCAATCAGCCCCAGCATTTT. The full variable domain, completed using reference TRBV7-3 and TRBJ1-5, is GAGVSQTPSNKVTEKGKYVELRCDPISGHTALYWYRQSLGQGPEFLIYFQGTGAADDSGLPNDRFFAVRPEGSVSTLKIQRTERGDSAVYLCASSSDRSLNQPQHFGDGTRLSIL.

Ten or more counts support this clonotype. This sequence joins TRBV7-8 and TRBJ2-2; 7 nucleotides line up with TRBD1. The V gene end was trimmed by 5 bases and the J gene end by 6 bases; junction bases not matched to a gene: 9. The germline V gene encodes CDR1 SGHVS and CDR2 FQNEAQ. The CDR3 has 15 amino acids. CDR3 sequence: CASSADRVTSGELFF. In DNA form, the CDR3 reads TGTGCCAGCAGCGCCGACAGGGTAACATCCGGGGAGCTGTTTTTT.

This clonotype was detected only a few times. V and J are TRBV28 and TRBJ2-5, with D unclear. The CDR3 has 12 amino acids. Trimming shortened V by 4 bases and J by 5 bases, and 8 bases separated the two germline ends. Germline V CDR1 and CDR2: MDHEN, SYDVKM. The DNA for the CDR3 is TGTGCCAGCAGTTCGAGTGGGGAGACCCAGTACTTC. Protein sequence: CASSSSGETQYF.

This clonotype has a handful of counts. The V gene is TRBV28, the J gene TRBJ2-7, with D unclear. The CDR3 sequence is 13 residues long. Germline CDR1 and CDR2: MDHEN and SYDVKM. V shed 7 bases and J shed 3 bases, with 13 bases lying between them. The CDR3 is CASTSGLHYEQYF. In DNA form, the CDR3 reads TGTGCCAGCACTTCAGGCTTACACTACGAGCAGTACTTC.

This clonotype was detected a few times. The V gene is TRBV4-2, the J gene TRBJ1-4; D is unclear. Looked up from germline, CDR1 is LGHNA and CDR2 is YNFKEQ. Trimming left V 0 bases short and J 5 bases short, with 13 bases between. There are 16 residues in the CDR3. CDR3 nucleotides: TGTGCCAGCAGCCAAGAAGAGAGGGTAGGGAATGAAAAACTGTTTTTT. This gives the protein CASSQEERVGNEKLFF.

This clonotype was seen at least ten times. The chain uses TRBV20-1 and TRBJ2-1; D might be TRBD1 (5 bases). CDR1 is DFQATT and CDR2 is SNEGSKA in the germline V gene (reference sequence). The CDR3 totals 13 residues. The V end was cut by 5 bases, the J end by 5 bases, with 13 bases between. The CDR3 region has the DNA TGCAGTGCTCCATGGGGCAGGGACAATGAGCAGTTCTTC. Amino acid sequence: CSAPWGRDNEQFF.

Only a few counts were recorded for this clonotype. The chain is built from TRBV6-6 and TRBJ2-2; maybe TRBD2 (5 bases). The CDR3 extends over 14 amino acids. With 6 bases removed from V and 6 bases from J, the gap between germline ends came to 14 bases. In germline, CDR1 is MNHNY, CDR2 SVGAGI (reference sequence). The CDR3 reads CASSPNQAAGELFF. In DNA form, the CDR3 reads TGTGCCAGCAGCCCAAACCAAGCGGCCGGGGAGCTGTTTTTT.

At least ten counts were recorded for this clonotype. V gene TRBV6-1 combines with J gene TRBJ1-3; possibly TRBD1 for D (5 bases). Looked up from germline, CDR1 is MNHNS and CDR2 is SASEGT. Trimming took 7 bases from V and 3 from J, leaving 10 bases between them. CDR3 length: 13 residues. The CDR3 loop is CASKQADGNTIYF. Written as DNA, the CDR3 is TGTGCCAGCAAACAGGCGGATGGAAACACCATATATTTT.

Here the CDR3 reads CSASTVVWEQYF. The CDR3, as DNA: TGCAGCGCATCGACAGTGGTTTGGGAGCAGTACTTC. The chain joins TRBV29-1 to TRBJ2-7; possibly TRBD1 for D (5 bases). V was shortened by 7 bases and J by 7 bases, with 17 bases between the two germline ends. There are 12 residues in the CDR3. Germline-derived CDR1 and CDR2 are SQVTM and ANQGSEA.

This clonotype was found many times. The chain carries TRBV7-9 and TRBJ1-4; D gene ambiguous. The CDR3 is made up of 12 amino acids. The germline V gene encodes CDR1 SEHNR and CDR2 FQNEAQ (reference sequence). The V gene lost 1 base and the J gene lost 4 bases, with 1 base spanning the gap. In DNA form, the CDR3 reads TGTGCCAGCAGCTTAGTTAATGAAAAACTGTTTTTT. This encodes CASSLVNEKLFF.

This clonotype came up many times. The chain has TRBV7-2 and TRBJ2-2; D not certain. The CDR3 is 14 residues long. Germline CDR1 is SGHTA and CDR2 is FQGNSA. Trimming left V 5 bases short and J 4 bases short, with 11 bases between. The CDR3 DNA is TGTGCCAGCAGCGTTGTAAAGGCCACCGGGGAGCTGTTTTTT. Protein: CASSVVKATGELFF.

The chain couples TRBV20-1 to TRBJ2-2; D possibly matches TRBD1 or TRBD2 (6 bases each). The CDR3 consists of 15 residues. CDR1 and CDR2 from the germline V gene are DFQATT and SNEGSKA (reference sequence). Trimming left V 0 bases short and J 5 bases short, with 13 bases between. The CDR3 reads CSAREEGGRTGELFF. For the CDR3, the DNA is TGCAGTGCTAGAGAGGAGGGGGGCCGTACCGGGGAGCTGTTTTTT.

This clonotype was observed many times. The rearrangement joins TRBV11-2 to TRBJ1-5; D unclear. The CDR3 is made up of 13 amino acids. Trimming shortened V by 3 bases and J by 0 bases, and 3 bases separated the two germline ends. Germline CDR1 and CDR2: SGHAT and FQNNGV. The CDR3 sequence: CASSFYSNQPQHF. CDR3 in DNA: TGTGCCAGCAGCTTTTATAGCAATCAGCCCCAGCATTTT. Looking up the rest from reference TRBV11-2 and TRBJ1-5 gives the full variable domain: EAGVAQSPRYKIIEKRQSVAFWCNPISGHATLYWYQQILGQGPKLLIQFQNNGVVDDSQLPKDRFSAERLKGVDSTLKIQPAKLEDSAVYLCASSFYSNQPQHFGDGTRLSIL.

In this sample, this clonotype turned up a few times. CDR3 nucleotides: TGTGCCAGTAGCTCATGGACTAGCGGGATCACCCCGAACACCGGGGAGCTGTTTTTT. Translation gives CASSSWTSGITPNTGELFF. The genes are TRBV19 and TRBJ2-2; 12 bases map to TRBD2. J was trimmed by 0 bases and V by 6 bases; bases with no gene match: 11. This CDR3 region has 19 residues. Germline V gives CDR1 LNHDA, CDR2 SQIVND (reference sequence).

This clonotype was found a few times. The chain is built from TRBV6-2 or TRBV6-3 and TRBJ2-3; D is perhaps TRBD1 or TRBD2 (5 bases each). The CDR3 totals 14 residues. The germline gives CDR1 MNHEY, CDR2 SVGEGT. Trimming pared 5 bases from V and 1 base from J, leaving 10 bases between. The CDR3, as DNA: TGTGCCAGCAGTCGGGACGGGGGCACAGATACGCAGTATTTT. The encoded protein is CASSRDGGTDTQYF.

This clonotype appeared a few times. The chain employs TRBV7-9 and TRBJ1-2, with D perhaps TRBD1 (6 bases). V shed 1 base and J shed 1 base, with 16 bases lying between them. The CDR3 loop spans 17 amino acids. The germline CDR1 and CDR2 sequences are SEHNR and FQNEAQ (reference sequence). CDR3 nucleotides: TGTGCCAGCAGCTTAGTCCCTCGACAGGCGCTTAACTATGGCTACACCTTC. Encoded protein: CASSLVPRQALNYGYTF.

The J gene is TRBJ1-1, the V gene TRBV7-3; D not resolved. Trimming took 5 bases from V and 5 from J, leaving 18 bases between them. CDR1 and CDR2 (germline): SGHTA, FQGTGA. CDR3 length: 15 residues. The CDR3 DNA reads TGTGCCAGCAGCACACAAGCGACCGGCAGTACTGAAGCTTTCTTT. This codes for CASSTQATGSTEAFF. The variable domain in full, completed from reference TRBV7-3 and TRBJ1-1, reads GAGVSQTPSNKVTEKGKYVELRCDPISGHTALYWYRQSLGQGPEFLIYFQGTGAADDSGLPNDRFFAVRPEGSVSTLKIQRTERGDSAVYLCASSTQATGSTEAFFGQGTRLTVV.

J is TRBJ2-1 and V is TRBV7-3; TRBD2 agrees at 7 bases. Looked up from germline, CDR1 is SGHTA and CDR2 is FQGTGA. This CDR3 comprises 15 residues. V lost 1 base and J lost 5; bases outside the gene matches: 5. The CDR3 DNA reads as TGTGCCAGCAGCTTAAGGCTAGCGGCCAACAATGAGCAGTTCTTC. Translating gives CASSLRLAANNEQFF.